This TCR beta chain appears in the sequencing data of a study of T cell repertoires in cytomegalovirus infection. Study context: Researchers turned to recently identified HLA-C-restricted CMV epitopes as well as well-studied HLA-B-restricted ones.

This clonotype appeared a few times. Its antigen is unidentified. One entry per CDR3 protein results from TCRdb running MiXCR on the reads. Of tens of thousands of distinct CDR3 sequences in the sample, 20% to 30% are singletons; the top ten hold about half. CDR1 SQVTM and CDR2 ANQGSEA come from the germline V gene. Trimming removed 3 bases at V and 0 bases at J, with 14 bases between. CDR3 length equals 15 residues. Study findings and constraints: What dominated the ex vivo response were HLA-C-restricted CMV-specific TCR beta clonotypes. The cumulative frequency of public TCR beta families distinguished individuals who carried CMV together with the relevant HLA.

The clonotype was recovered from a human donor in good health (CMV status not recorded). Some clones in this sample may be carry-over from other donors' samples. This chain connects TRBV29-1 to TRBJ1-1, with unresolved D. The sample in question was CD8+ T cells from cultured PBMCs, obtained from culture after CMV antigen stimulation. CDR3 residues: CSVEGSEELNTEAFF. CDR3 nucleotides: TGCAGCGTTGAGGGTTCGGAAGAACTGAACACTGAAGCTTTCTTT.